These T cell receptor beta chains were read from a single sample in a study of T cell repertoires in cytomegalovirus infection. These receptors have no known antigen. MiXCR, run by TCRdb on the reads, gives a single entry per CDR3 protein. The sample consists of 900,000 to 950,000 distinct CDR3 sequences, approximately 30% of them appearing once. Sequencing was performed on cultured CD8+ T cells from PBMCs, taken from culture after CMV antigen stimulation. The receptors come from a human donor in good health (CMV status not recorded). Some clones in this sample may be carry-over from other donors' samples. Each CDR3 is given with its conserved first and last residue. Each record gives: J gene, V gene, clone size, D gene, CDR3 length, CDR3 protein, CDR3 DNA. D genes are given only for firm matches. Expanded clones are given a class, and other clones once, few, many or no size at all.

J gene: TRBJ1-1; V gene: TRBV2; clone size: .; D gene: .; CDR3 length: 13; CDR3 protein: CASGDGMNAEAFF; CDR3 DNA: TGTGCCAGCGGGGACGGAATGAACGCTGAAGCTTTCTTT
J gene: TRBJ2-1; V gene: TRBV12-3/TRBV12-4; clone size: .; D gene: TRBD2; CDR3 length: 14; CDR3 protein: CASTSPGGRDEQFF; CDR3 DNA: TGTGCCAGCACCTCCCCGGGAGGGAGGGATGAGCAGTTCTTC
J gene: TRBJ2-1; V gene: TRBV5-4; clone size: once; D gene: TRBD2; CDR3 length: 16; CDR3 protein: CASSLEGLASYKEQFF; CDR3 DNA: TGTGCCAGCAGCTTGGAGGGACTAGCGTCCTACAAAGAGCAGTTCTTC
J gene: TRBJ2-5; V gene: TRBV7-4; clone size: once; D gene: TRBD1; CDR3 length: 16; CDR3 protein: CARSWTGQGPQETQYF; CDR3 DNA: TGTGCCAGGAGCTGGACGGGACAGGGGCCCCAAGAGACCCAGTACTTC
J gene: TRBJ2-5; V gene: TRBV25-1; clone size: .; D gene: TRBD2; CDR3 length: 14; CDR3 protein: CASSESGGQETQYF; CDR3 DNA: TGTGCCAGCAGTGAATCGGGGGGGCAAGAGACCCAGTACTTC
J gene: TRBJ2-1; V gene: TRBV29-1; clone size: .; D gene: TRBD1; CDR3 length: 15; CDR3 protein: CSVEETGGFYNEQFF; CDR3 DNA: TGCAGCGTTGAAGAGACAGGGGGCTTCTACAATGAGCAGTTCTTC
J gene: TRBJ1-5; V gene: TRBV4-1; clone size: .; D gene: TRBD1; CDR3 length: 17; CDR3 protein: CASSQDRGQDVDQPQHF; CDR3 DNA: TGCGCCAGCAGCCAAGATAGGGGGCAGGATGTGGATCAGCCCCAGCATTTT
J gene: TRBJ2-1; V gene: TRBV6-1; clone size: few; D gene: .; CDR3 length: 12; CDR3 protein: CASSTRDGVRIF; CDR3 DNA: TGTGCCAGCAGTACCCGGGACGGAGTTAGGATCTTC
J gene: TRBJ2-3; V gene: TRBV7-6; clone size: .; D gene: TRBD2; CDR3 length: 17; CDR3 protein: CASSLQAGGLLPDTQYF; CDR3 DNA: TGTGCCAGCAGCTTACAAGCGGGGGGGCTTCTCCCAGATACGCAGTATTTT
J gene: TRBJ2-7; V gene: TRBV4-1; clone size: few; D gene: TRBD1; CDR3 length: 16; CDR3 protein: CASSHPTGATTYEQYF; CDR3 DNA: TGCGCCAGCAGCCATCCGACAGGGGCCACGACCTACGAGCAGTACTTC
J gene: TRBJ1-1; V gene: TRBV6-8; clone size: .; D gene: .; CDR3 length: 15; CDR3 protein: CASSYGVAGSYEAFF; CDR3 DNA: TGTGCCAGCAGTTACGGGGTCGCGGGCTCTTATGAAGCTTTCTTT
J gene: TRBJ2-4; V gene: TRBV5-1; clone size: .; D gene: .; CDR3 length: 16; CDR3 protein: CASSLLALGAKNIQYF; CDR3 DNA: TGCGCCAGCAGCTTGTTGGCCTTAGGGGCCAAAAACATTCAGTACTTC
J gene: TRBJ1-1; V gene: TRBV7-9; clone size: .; D gene: .; CDR3 length: 14; CDR3 protein: CASRHPGSLAEAFF; CDR3 DNA: TGTGCCAGCAGGCACCCAGGGAGTTTGGCTGAAGCTTTCTTT
J gene: TRBJ2-1; V gene: TRBV24-1; clone size: few; D gene: .; CDR3 length: 12; CDR3 protein: CATSDLNGGQFF; CDR3 DNA: TGTGCCACCAGTGATTTGAACGGGGGACAGTTCTTC
J gene: TRBJ1-2; V gene: TRBV6-6; clone size: .; D gene: TRBD1; CDR3 length: 11; CDR3 protein: CAIGQGVGYTF; CDR3 DNA: TGTGCCATCGGGCAGGGGGTTGGCTACACCTTC
J gene: TRBJ2-1; V gene: TRBV7-9; clone size: .; D gene: .; CDR3 length: 11; CDR3 protein: CASSTDHEQFF; CDR3 DNA: TGTGCCAGCAGCACGGATCATGAGCAGTTCTTC
J gene: TRBJ2-7; V gene: TRBV7-2; clone size: many; D gene: .; CDR3 length: 13; CDR3 protein: CASSLGGWDEQYF; CDR3 DNA: TGTGCCAGCAGCTTGGGGGGTTGGGACGAGCAGTACTTC
J gene: TRBJ1-1; V gene: TRBV4-1; clone size: .; D gene: .; CDR3 length: 15; CDR3 protein: CASSLYVGPNTEAFF; CDR3 DNA: TGCGCCAGCAGCCTCTATGTGGGGCCGAACACTGAAGCTTTCTTT
J gene: TRBJ2-1; V gene: TRBV4-3; clone size: once; D gene: TRBD2; CDR3 length: 15; CDR3 protein: CASGKTSGGDNEQFF; CDR3 DNA: TGCGCCAGCGGCAAGACTAGCGGGGGGGACAATGAGCAGTTCTTC
J gene: TRBJ2-1; V gene: TRBV12-5; clone size: few; D gene: .; CDR3 length: 12; CDR3 protein: CASGLTGDEQFF; CDR3 DNA: TGTGCTAGTGGTCTAACGGGGGATGAGCAGTTCTTC
J gene: TRBJ2-3; V gene: TRBV20-1; clone size: .; D gene: .; CDR3 length: 20; CDR3 protein: CSAEAGREDEYATSTDTQYF; CDR3 DNA: TGCAGTGCCGAGGCCGGGCGGGAAGACGAATATGCAACTAGCACAGATACGCAGTATTTT
J gene: TRBJ2-7; V gene: TRBV12-3/TRBV12-4; clone size: .; D gene: TRBD2; CDR3 length: 16; CDR3 protein: CASSYSGGGSSYEQYF; CDR3 DNA: TGTGCCAGCAGCTATAGCGGGGGGGGGAGCTCCTACGAGCAGTACTTC
J gene: TRBJ2-7; V gene: TRBV19; clone size: .; D gene: .; CDR3 length: 14; CDR3 protein: CANTQDYLSYEQYF; CDR3 DNA: TGTGCCAATACCCAGGACTACCTCTCCTACGAGCAGTACTTC
J gene: TRBJ2-3; V gene: TRBV19; clone size: few; D gene: TRBD1; CDR3 length: 15; CDR3 protein: CASRETGQAGDTQYF; CDR3 DNA: TGTGCCAGTAGAGAGACAGGGCAGGCTGGAGATACGCAGTATTTT
J gene: TRBJ2-1; V gene: TRBV6-2/TRBV6-3; clone size: few; D gene: TRBD1; CDR3 length: 17; CDR3 protein: CASSYRTTGVVDNEQFF; CDR3 DNA: TGTGCCAGCAGTTACCGCACGACAGGGGTGGTCGACAATGAGCAGTTCTTC
J gene: TRBJ2-5; V gene: TRBV29-1; clone size: .; D gene: .; CDR3 length: 12; CDR3 protein: CSVVQGVETQYF; CDR3 DNA: TGCAGCGTTGTCCAAGGGGTAGAGACCCAGTACTTC
J gene: TRBJ2-1; V gene: TRBV7-3; clone size: .; D gene: .; CDR3 length: 14; CDR3 protein: CASSSRGLDGEQFF; CDR3 DNA: TGTGCCAGCAGCTCGCGGGGACTTGACGGTGAGCAGTTCTTC
J gene: TRBJ1-1; V gene: TRBV4-3; clone size: once; D gene: .; CDR3 length: 16; CDR3 protein: CASSHSPGAMNTEAFF; CDR3 DNA: TGCGCCAGCAGCCACTCCCCGGGGGCCATGAACACTGAAGCTTTCTTT
J gene: TRBJ2-1; V gene: TRBV24-1; clone size: .; D gene: .; CDR3 length: 14; CDR3 protein: CATGGDRDYNEQFF; CDR3 DNA: TGTGCCACCGGGGGGGACAGAGACTACAATGAGCAGTTCTTC
J gene: TRBJ1-1; V gene: TRBV7-2; clone size: many; D gene: .; CDR3 length: 14; CDR3 protein: CASSLDLVNPEAFF; CDR3 DNA: TGTGCCAGCAGCTTAGACTTGGTAAACCCTGAAGCTTTCTTT
J gene: TRBJ2-3; V gene: TRBV6-1; clone size: few; D gene: .; CDR3 length: 15; CDR3 protein: CASNQEAGAADTQYF; CDR3 DNA: TGTGCCAGCAACCAGGAGGCGGGGGCCGCAGATACGCAGTATTTT
J gene: TRBJ1-6; V gene: TRBV4-1; clone size: .; D gene: .; CDR3 length: 15; CDR3 protein: CASSPRALMDSPLHF; CDR3 DNA: TGCGCCAGCAGCCCCCGGGCCCTTATGGATTCACCCCTCCACTTT
J gene: TRBJ2-6; V gene: TRBV10-3; clone size: .; D gene: .; CDR3 length: 18; CDR3 protein: CAISEEWFRFSGANVLTF; CDR3 DNA: TGTGCCATCAGTGAGGAGTGGTTCAGATTCTCTGGGGCCAACGTCCTGACTTTC
J gene: TRBJ2-5; V gene: TRBV7-9; clone size: many; D gene: TRBD1; CDR3 length: 20; CDR3 protein: CASSTVSGTGAFRNQETQYF; CDR3 DNA: TGTGCCAGCAGCACGGTATCCGGGACAGGGGCCTTTAGAAACCAAGAGACCCAGTACTTC
J gene: TRBJ2-2; V gene: TRBV28; clone size: .; D gene: .; CDR3 length: 15; CDR3 protein: CASRGTDLNTGELFF; CDR3 DNA: TGTGCCAGCAGAGGGACGGATTTGAACACCGGGGAGCTGTTTTTT
J gene: TRBJ1-2; V gene: TRBV6-1; clone size: few; D gene: .; CDR3 length: 14; CDR3 protein: CAIIVPTDFYGYTF; CDR3 DNA: TGTGCCATAATAGTTCCGACCGATTTCTATGGCTACACCTTC
J gene: TRBJ2-2; V gene: TRBV7-3; clone size: .; D gene: TRBD2; CDR3 length: 18; CDR3 protein: CASSLRSSGGPNTGELFF; CDR3 DNA: TGTGCCAGCAGTTTACGGAGTAGCGGGGGGCCAAACACCGGGGAGCTGTTTTTT
J gene: TRBJ2-1; V gene: TRBV6-2/TRBV6-3; clone size: few; D gene: TRBD2; CDR3 length: 16; CDR3 protein: CASSYEVAGGNDEQFF; CDR3 DNA: TGTGCCAGCAGTTACGAGGTAGCGGGGGGGAATGATGAGCAGTTCTTC
J gene: TRBJ1-5; V gene: TRBV19; clone size: .; D gene: TRBD1; CDR3 length: 15; CDR3 protein: CASTLGQGSNQPQHF; CDR3 DNA: TGTGCCAGTACCCTGGGACAGGGGAGCAATCAGCCCCAGCATTTT
J gene: TRBJ1-2; V gene: TRBV6-2/TRBV6-3; clone size: .; D gene: .; CDR3 length: 14; CDR3 protein: CASSLPGPPGGYTF; CDR3 DNA: TGTGCCAGCAGCTTACCGGGACCCCCTGGGGGCTACACCTTC
J gene: TRBJ2-1; V gene: TRBV6-2/TRBV6-3; clone size: .; D gene: .; CDR3 length: 17; CDR3 protein: CASRPKGSAGIYNEQFF; CDR3 DNA: TGTGCCAGCAGGCCTAAAGGGTCGGCGGGGATATACAATGAGCAGTTCTTC
J gene: TRBJ1-2; V gene: TRBV5-4; clone size: .; D gene: TRBD1; CDR3 length: 15; CDR3 protein: CASSLGQAPNYGYTF; CDR3 DNA: TGTGCCAGCAGCTTAGGACAGGCTCCAAACTATGGCTACACCTTC
J gene: TRBJ2-4; V gene: TRBV10-2; clone size: .; D gene: .; CDR3 length: 15; CDR3 protein: CASKLARGSKNIQYF; CDR3 DNA: TGCGCCAGCAAGTTGGCCCGGGGGTCCAAAAACATTCAGTACTTC
J gene: TRBJ1-2; V gene: TRBV12-3/TRBV12-4; clone size: .; D gene: TRBD1; CDR3 length: 16; CDR3 protein: CASSLARGGGSYGYTF; CDR3 DNA: TGTGCCAGCAGTTTAGCGCGGGGAGGGGGCTCCTATGGCTACACCTTC
J gene: TRBJ2-7; V gene: TRBV7-8; clone size: many; D gene: TRBD2; CDR3 length: 16; CDR3 protein: CASSLEAASGGLEQYF; CDR3 DNA: TGTGCCAGCAGCTTAGAGGCGGCTAGCGGGGGTCTCGAGCAGTACTTC
J gene: TRBJ2-5; V gene: TRBV12-3/TRBV12-4; clone size: once; D gene: .; CDR3 length: 12; CDR3 protein: CASRGYGETQYF; CDR3 DNA: TGTGCCAGCAGAGGTTACGGAGAGACCCAGTACTTC
J gene: TRBJ2-4; V gene: TRBV9; clone size: .; D gene: .; CDR3 length: 13; CDR3 protein: CASSAGDPNIQYF; CDR3 DNA: TGTGCCAGCAGCGCCGGGGACCCAAACATTCAGTACTTC
J gene: TRBJ2-1; V gene: TRBV12-3/TRBV12-4; clone size: .; D gene: .; CDR3 length: 15; CDR3 protein: CASRGDLPSHNEQFF; CDR3 DNA: TGTGCCAGCAGAGGGGACCTACCCTCCCACAATGAGCAGTTCTTC
J gene: TRBJ2-5; V gene: TRBV6-2/TRBV6-3; clone size: .; D gene: .; CDR3 length: 15; CDR3 protein: CASTKPMVDQETQYF; CDR3 DNA: TGTGCCAGCACTAAACCCATGGTAGACCAAGAGACCCAGTACTTC
J gene: TRBJ2-1; V gene: TRBV19; clone size: .; D gene: .; CDR3 length: 17; CDR3 protein: CASSGLTDISLYNEQFF; CDR3 DNA: TGTGCCAGTAGTGGTCTAACCGACATCTCCCTCTACAATGAGCAGTTCTTC